The 5 T cell receptor beta chains below all came from one sample that was sequenced in a study of blood T cell repertoires in COVID-19. The assay was immunoSEQ multiplex PCR, and TCRdb's table has in-frame clones only and misses some. The sample gives about 200,000 clones, more than 75% of which show up once; 6% is in the top ten. Sequenced: peripheral blood. The source is a man aged 35 to 55 with active or convalescent COVID-19.

This chain links TRBV19 with TRBJ2-7, with 8 bases lining up with TRBD2. Germline V gene lookup returns CDR1 LNHDA and CDR2 SQIVND (reference sequence). The CDR3 loop spans 13 amino acids. V dropped 6 bases and J dropped 3; count of bases not matched to a gene: 4. CDR3 in amino acids: CASRSLAGYEQYF. The CDR3 bases are TGTGCCAGTAGATCGCTAGCGGGCTACGAGCAGTACTTC.

The chain joins TRBV19 to TRBJ1-5; D perhaps matches TRBD1 (6 bases). The CDR3 length is 15 residues. The V end lost 8 bases, the J end lost 5 bases, and 19 bases lay between the germline ends. Germline CDR1 is LNHDA and CDR2 is SQIVND (reference sequence). In DNA, the CDR3 is TGTGCCAGTCGTCGCTGGGGGGGGGCGGATCAGCCCCAGCATTTT. Translating gives CASRRWGGADQPQHF.

In DNA form, the CDR3 reads TGTGCCAGCAGTCCGGGACAGGGCGTAGAGACCCAGTACTTC. Protein sequence: CASSPGQGVETQYF. J is TRBJ2-5 and V is TRBV7-3; 9 nucleotides align to TRBD1. Per the germline V gene, CDR1 is SGHTA and CDR2 is FQGTGA. J was trimmed by 4 bases and V by 6 bases; bases with no gene match: 6. This CDR3 has 14 residues.

The chain joins TRBV10-3 to TRBJ2-1; tentative D call: TRBD1 (6 bases). The ends were cut back, 5 bases at V and 7 bases at J, with 9 bases in the middle. The CDR3 is made up of 12 amino acids. Per the germline V gene, CDR1 is ENHRY and CDR2 is SYGVKD. In DNA, the CDR3 is TGTGCCATCAGTAGACAGGTTAATGAGCAGTTCTTC. Encoded protein: CAISRQVNEQFF.

CDR3 amino acids: CASSILSYGYTF. The CDR3, as DNA: TGTGCCAGCAGCATACTTAGTTATGGCTACACCTTC. This chain connects TRBV5-6 to TRBJ1-2, with D hard to call. Trimming took 4 bases from V and 5 from J, leaving 9 bases between them. Germline values: CDR1 SGHDT, CDR2 YYEEEE. This CDR3 comprises 12 residues.